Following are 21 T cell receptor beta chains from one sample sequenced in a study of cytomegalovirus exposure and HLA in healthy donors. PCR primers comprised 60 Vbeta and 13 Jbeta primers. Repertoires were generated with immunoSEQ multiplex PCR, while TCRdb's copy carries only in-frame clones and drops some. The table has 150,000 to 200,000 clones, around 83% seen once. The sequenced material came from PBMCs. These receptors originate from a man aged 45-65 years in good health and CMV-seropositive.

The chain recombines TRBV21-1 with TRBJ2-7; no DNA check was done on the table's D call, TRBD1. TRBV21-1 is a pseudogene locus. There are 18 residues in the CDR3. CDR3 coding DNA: TGTGCCAGCAGACGGCATGAACAAGACAGGAGTGAACTCTACGAGCAGTACTTC. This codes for CASRRHEQDRSELYEQYF.

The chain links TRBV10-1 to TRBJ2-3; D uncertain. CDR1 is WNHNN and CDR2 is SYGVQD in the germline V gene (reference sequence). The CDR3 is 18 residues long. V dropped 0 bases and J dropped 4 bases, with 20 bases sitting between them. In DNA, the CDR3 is TGCGCCAGCAGTGAGTCTCGATCGAATATGATAGTAGCAGATACGCAGTATTTT. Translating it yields CASSESRSNMIVADTQYF.

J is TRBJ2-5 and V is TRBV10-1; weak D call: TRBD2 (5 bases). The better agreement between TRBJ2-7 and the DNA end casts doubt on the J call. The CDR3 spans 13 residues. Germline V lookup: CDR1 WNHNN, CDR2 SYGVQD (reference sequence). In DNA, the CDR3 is TGCGCCAGCAGTGAGTCCCGGGACTACGAGCAGTACTTC. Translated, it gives CASSESRDYEQYF.

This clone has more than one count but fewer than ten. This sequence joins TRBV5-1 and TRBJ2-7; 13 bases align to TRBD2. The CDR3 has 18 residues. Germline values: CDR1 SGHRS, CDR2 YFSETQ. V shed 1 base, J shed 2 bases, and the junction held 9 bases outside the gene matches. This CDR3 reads CASSLTLGLAGATYEQYF. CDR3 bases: TGCGCCAGCAGCTTGACTCTTGGACTAGCGGGGGCCACCTACGAGCAGTACTTC.

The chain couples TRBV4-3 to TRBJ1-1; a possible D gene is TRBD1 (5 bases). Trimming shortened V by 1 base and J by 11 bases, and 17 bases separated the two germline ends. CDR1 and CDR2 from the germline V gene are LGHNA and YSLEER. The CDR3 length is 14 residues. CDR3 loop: CASSQGRGVLAAFF. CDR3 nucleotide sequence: TGCGCCAGCAGCCAAGGTCGGGGGGTATTAGCGGCTTTCTTT.

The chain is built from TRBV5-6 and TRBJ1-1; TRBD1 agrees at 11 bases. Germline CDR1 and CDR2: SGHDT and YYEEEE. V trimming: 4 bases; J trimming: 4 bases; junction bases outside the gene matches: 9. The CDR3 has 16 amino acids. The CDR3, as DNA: TGTGCCAGCAGCCGCTGGACAGGGGGCCCTGGCACTGAAGCTTTCTTT. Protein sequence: CASSRWTGGPGTEAFF. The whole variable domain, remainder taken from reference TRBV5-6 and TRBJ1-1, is DAGVTQSPTHLIKTRGQQVTLRCSPKSGHDTVSWYQQALGQGPQFIFQYYEEEERQRGNFPDRFSGHQFPNYSSELNVNALLLGDSALYLCASSRWTGGPGTEAFFGQGTRLTVV.

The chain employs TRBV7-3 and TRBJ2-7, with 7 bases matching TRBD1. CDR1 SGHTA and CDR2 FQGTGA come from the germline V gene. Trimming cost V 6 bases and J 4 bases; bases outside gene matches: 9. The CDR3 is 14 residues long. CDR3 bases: TGTGCCAGCAGAAACGACAGGGCTTATTACGAGCAGTACTTC. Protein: CASRNDRAYYEQYF.

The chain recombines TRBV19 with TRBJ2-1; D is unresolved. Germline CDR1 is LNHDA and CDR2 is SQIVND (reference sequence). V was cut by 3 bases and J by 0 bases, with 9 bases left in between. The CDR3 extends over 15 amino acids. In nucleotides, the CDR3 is TGTGCCAGTAGTATGAGGCGGAGCTCCTACAATGAGCAGTTCTTC. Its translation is CASSMRRSSYNEQFF.

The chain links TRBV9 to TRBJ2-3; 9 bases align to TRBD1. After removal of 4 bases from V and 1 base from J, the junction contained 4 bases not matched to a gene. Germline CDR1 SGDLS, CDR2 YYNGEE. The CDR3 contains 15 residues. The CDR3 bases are TGTGCCAGCAGCTTCAGACAGGGGGGCACAGATACGCAGTATTTT. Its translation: CASSFRQGGTDTQYF.

The CDR3 nucleotides are TGCGCCAGCAGCCACAGATTCGAAAAACTGTTTTTT. Its translation is CASSHRFEKLFF. The rearrangement links TRBV4-1 to TRBJ1-4; D call uncertain. The CDR3 covers 12 residues. The germline gives CDR1 MGHRA, CDR2 YSYEKL. The V end was cut by 3 bases, the J end by 8 bases, with 7 bases between.

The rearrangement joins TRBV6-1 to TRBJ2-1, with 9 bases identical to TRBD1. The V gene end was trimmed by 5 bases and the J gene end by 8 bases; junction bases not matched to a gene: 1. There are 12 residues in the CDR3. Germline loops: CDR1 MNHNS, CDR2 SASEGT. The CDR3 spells CASSTGGYEQFF. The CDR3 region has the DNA TGTGCCAGCAGTACAGGGGGCTATGAGCAGTTCTTC.

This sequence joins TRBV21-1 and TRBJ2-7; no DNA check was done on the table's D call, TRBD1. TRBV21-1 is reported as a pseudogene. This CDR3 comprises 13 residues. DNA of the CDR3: TGTGCCAGCACCCTCCCGGGACAGAGCGAGCAGTACTTC. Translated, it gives CASTLPGQSEQYF.

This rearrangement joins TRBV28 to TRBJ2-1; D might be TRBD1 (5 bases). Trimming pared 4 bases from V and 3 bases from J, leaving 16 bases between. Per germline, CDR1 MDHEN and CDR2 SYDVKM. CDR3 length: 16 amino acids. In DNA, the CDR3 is TGTGCCAGCAGTTCCATCCAGGGCCTGGACTACAATGAGCAGTTCTTC. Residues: CASSSIQGLDYNEQFF.

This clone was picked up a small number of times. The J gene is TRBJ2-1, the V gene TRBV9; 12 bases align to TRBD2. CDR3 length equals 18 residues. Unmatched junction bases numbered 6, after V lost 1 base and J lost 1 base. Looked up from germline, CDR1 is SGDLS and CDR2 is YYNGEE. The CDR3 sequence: CASSVNGLAGRSYNEQFF. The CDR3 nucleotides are TGTGCCAGCAGCGTAAACGGACTAGCGGGGCGATCCTACAATGAGCAGTTCTTC.

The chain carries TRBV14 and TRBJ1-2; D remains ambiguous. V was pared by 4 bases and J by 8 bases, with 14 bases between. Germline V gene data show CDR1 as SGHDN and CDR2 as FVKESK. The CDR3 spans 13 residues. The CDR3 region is CASSRREKGGYTF. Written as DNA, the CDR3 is TGTGCCAGCAGCCGGAGGGAGAAGGGCGGCTACACCTTC.

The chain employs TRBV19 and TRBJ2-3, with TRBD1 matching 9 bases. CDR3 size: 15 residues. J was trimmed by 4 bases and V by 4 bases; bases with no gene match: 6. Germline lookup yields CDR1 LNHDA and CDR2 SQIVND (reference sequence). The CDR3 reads CASSTHRGRADTQYF. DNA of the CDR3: TGTGCCAGTAGTACCCACAGGGGGCGGGCAGATACGCAGTATTTT.

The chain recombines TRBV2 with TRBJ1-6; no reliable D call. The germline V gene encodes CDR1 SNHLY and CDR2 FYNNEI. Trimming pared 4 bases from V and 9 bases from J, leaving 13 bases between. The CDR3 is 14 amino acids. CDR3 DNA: TGTGCCAGCAGTGCCACTGACTCGGTTTCACCCCTCCACTTT. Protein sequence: CASSATDSVSPLHF. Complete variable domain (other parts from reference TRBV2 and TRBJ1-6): EPEVTQTPSHQVTQMGQEVILRCVPISNHLYFYWYRQILGQKVEFLVSFYNNEISEKSEIFDDQFSVERPDGSNFTLKIRSTKLEDSAMYFCASSATDSVSPLHFGNGTRLTVT.

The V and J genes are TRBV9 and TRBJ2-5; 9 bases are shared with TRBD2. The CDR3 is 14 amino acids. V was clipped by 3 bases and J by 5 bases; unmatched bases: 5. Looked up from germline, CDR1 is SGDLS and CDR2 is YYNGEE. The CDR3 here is CASSESGGRETQYF. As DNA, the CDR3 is TGTGCCAGCAGCGAGAGCGGGGGGCGGGAGACCCAGTACTTC.

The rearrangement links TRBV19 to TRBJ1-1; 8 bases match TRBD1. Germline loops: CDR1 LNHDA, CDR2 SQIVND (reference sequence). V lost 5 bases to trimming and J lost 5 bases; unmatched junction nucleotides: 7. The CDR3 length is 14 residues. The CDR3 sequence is CASSLGQGDTEAFF. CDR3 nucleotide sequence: TGTGCCAGTAGTCTCGGACAGGGTGATACTGAAGCTTTCTTT.

The CDR3 DNA reads TGTGCCAGCAGCTCCGGACAGGGAACCTCCAATGAGCAGTTCTTC. Protein sequence: CASSSGQGTSNEQFF. The V and J genes are TRBV9 and TRBJ2-1; 8 bases align to TRBD1. CDR3 length: 15 residues. Losses at the gene ends were 4 bases for V and 6 bases for J; bases not matched to a gene: 9. CDR1 is SGDLS, CDR2 YYNGEE, per germline. Complete variable domain (other parts from reference TRBV9 and TRBJ2-1): DSGVTQTPKHLITATGQRVTLRCSPRSGDLSVYWYQQSLDQGLQFLIQYYNGEERAKGNILERFSAQQFPDLHSELNLSSLELGDSALYFCASSSGQGTSNEQFFGPGTRLTVL.

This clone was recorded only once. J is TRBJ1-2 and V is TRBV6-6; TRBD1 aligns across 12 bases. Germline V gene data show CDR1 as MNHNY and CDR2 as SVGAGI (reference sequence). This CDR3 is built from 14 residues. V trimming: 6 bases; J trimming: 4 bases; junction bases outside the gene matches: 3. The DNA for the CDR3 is TGTGCCAGCAGCTGGGGACAGGGGGCCTATGGCTACACCTTC. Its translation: CASSWGQGAYGYTF.